Listed below are T cell receptor beta chains from one sample, sequenced in a study of T cells in Graves' hyperthyroidism and ophthalmopathy. MiXCR, run by TCRdb on the multiplex PCR reads, gives a single entry per CDR3 protein. The repertoire holds roughly 570,000 distinct CDR3 sequences, with around 45% as singletons. The sample taken for sequencing was peripheral blood or thyroid tissue (not recorded which). All receptors come from an adult woman with Graves' disease, either hyperthyroidism or ophthalmopathy (not recorded which). The CDR3 runs from the conserved cysteine through the conserved F or W. The D gene is left open where the match is weak. Only part of the rows carry a size: once, few, many, or a class if the clone is expanded.

clone size	CDR3 length	V gene	J gene	D gene	CDR3 DNA	CDR3 protein
many	13	TRBV29-1	TRBJ2-7	TRBD1	TGCAGCGTTGGGGGGACAGTTTCCTACGAGCAGTACTTC	CSVGGTVSYEQYF
many	14	TRBV20-1	TRBJ2-7	TRBD2	TGCAGTGCTGCGACTAGCGGGAGTGGAAACGAGCAGTACTTC	CSAATSGSGNEQYF
-	14	TRBV25-1	TRBJ1-3	-	TGTGCCAGCAGTGAAGGCTACCGGAGGAACACCATATATTTT	CASSEGYRRNTIYF
many	14	TRBV10-3	TRBJ1-2	-	TGTGCCATCAGTGATTCCGGGGGATGGCAGGGCTACACCTTC	CAISDSGGWQGYTF
few	15	TRBV24-1	TRBJ2-2	-	TGTGCCACCAGTGACCATGACAGGAACACCGGGGAGCTGTTTTTT	CATSDHDRNTGELFF
many	14	TRBV28	TRBJ2-7	-	TGTGCCAGCACCTCGACAGCAATCTCCTACGAGCAGTACTTC	CASTSTAISYEQYF
once	15	TRBV7-2	TRBJ1-1	-	TGTGCCAGCAGCCAATTTCTGACGAGTGGGACTGAAGCTTTCTTT	CASSQFLTSGTEAFF
many	16	TRBV6-6	TRBJ2-5	TRBD2	TGTGCCAGCAAGAGACTAGCGGGAGATTCCCAAGAGACCCAGTACTTC	CASKRLAGDSQETQYF
many	14	TRBV13	TRBJ2-7	TRBD2	TGTGCCAGCAGCTTGTCTAGCGGGACTACCGAGCAGTACTTC	CASSLSSGTTEQYF
-	15	TRBV20-1	TRBJ1-5	-	TGCAGTGCTAGAGATCGGCTAGCGGTTAGGTTGGCCCAGCATTTT	CSARDRLAVRLAQHF
-	12	TRBV7-2	TRBJ1-1	TRBD1	TGTGCCAGCAGCCCACAGGGGGTTGGGGCTTTCTTT	CASSPQGVGAFF
-	15	TRBV5-1	TRBJ2-2	-	TGCGCCAGCAGCTTTAGTCGCGGGATGGTCGGGGAGCTGTTTTTT	CASSFSRGMVGELFF
many	15	TRBV20-1	TRBJ1-4	-	TGCAGTGCTAGGCTTTCAGGTGCAACTAATGAAAAACTGTTTTTT	CSARLSGATNEKLFF
many	19	TRBV7-8	TRBJ1-2	TRBD1	TGTGCCAGCAGCTTAGTGGCGGGACGGGGACAGGGATTCCTCTATGGCTACACCTTC	CASSLVAGRGQGFLYGYTF
-	19	TRBV10-3	TRBJ1-5	TRBD1	TGTGCCATCAGCCTAACCGGGACAGCCAAAGAGGGGGGCAATCAGCCCCAGCATTTT	CAISLTGTAKEGGNQPQHF
many	15	TRBV7-6	TRBJ2-5	-	TGTGCCAGCAGCCCGTGGGGGGGCGCCGGGGAGACCCAGTACTTC	CASSPWGGAGETQYF
-	18	TRBV10-3	TRBJ2-6	TRBD1	TGTGCCATCAGCTGGACAGGGAAGGTGGAGTCTGGGGCCAACGTCCTGACTTTC	CAISWTGKVESGANVLTF
many	13	TRBV7-9	TRBJ2-5	-	TGTGCCAGCAGCTTAATAAACTCCAAGACCCAGTACTTC	CASSLINSKTQYF
many	13	TRBV6-1	TRBJ2-5	-	TGTGCCAGCAGCCAGGGGATGAGGGAGACCCAGTACTTC	CASSQGMRETQYF
few	11	TRBV24-1	TRBJ1-5	-	TGTGCCACCAGTGACGAAGAGACCCAGCATTTT	CATSDEETQHF
-	17	TRBV6-6	TRBJ2-7	TRBD1	TGTGCCAGCAGCCGGGGTCTGGGGGACAGCACCCTCTACGAGCAGTACTTC	CASSRGLGDSTLYEQYF
many	15	TRBV20-1	TRBJ2-2	TRBD1	TGCAGTGCGCGGGGACAGGGGATGGCCACCGGGGAGCTGTTTTTT	CSARGQGMATGELFF
-	15	TRBV25-1	TRBJ1-2	-	TGTGCCAGCAGTCATCTCGGGGGCACTAACTATGGCTACACCTTC	CASSHLGGTNYGYTF
many	16	TRBV19	TRBJ2-2	TRBD1	TGTGCCAGTAGCGTTGAACCGGGACAGGGGTTCGGGGAGCTGTTTTTT	CASSVEPGQGFGELFF
-	15	TRBV10-3	TRBJ2-7	-	TGTGCCAGCAGGGGGGTAGCGGGACGGACCTACGAGCAGTACTTC	CASRGVAGRTYEQYF
-	14	TRBV19	TRBJ1-2	-	TGTGCCAGTAGTATCGGCATAACTAACTATGGCTACACCTTC	CASSIGITNYGYTF
-	15	TRBV18	TRBJ1-1	-	TGTGCCAGCTCCCACAGCGGGGGGTTGAACACTGAAGCTTTCTTT	CASSHSGGLNTEAFF
-	14	TRBV7-9	TRBJ2-2	-	TGTGCCAGCAGCTTAAGCACACTCCACGGGGAGCTGTTTTTT	CASSLSTLHGELFF
-	20	TRBV2	TRBJ2-2	TRBD2	TGTGCCAGCAGTGAAGGGGAGACTCTAGCGGGAGTTAGGAACACCGGGGAGCTGTTTTTT	CASSEGETLAGVRNTGELFF
-	14	TRBV2	TRBJ1-2	TRBD1	TGTGCCAGCAGTGCCGGGACAGGGTTTGGTGGCTACACCTTC	CASSAGTGFGGYTF
many	19	TRBV7-2	TRBJ2-5	TRBD2	TGTGCCAGCAGCTTAGGCCCTGCTAGCGGGAGAAGAATCCAAGAGACCCAGTACTTC	CASSLGPASGRRIQETQYF
-	16	TRBV15	TRBJ1-5	-	TGTGCCACCAGCGAAACGAACGGAGGCGGCAATCAGCCCCAGCATTTT	CATSETNGGGNQPQHF
many	11	TRBV7-9	TRBJ1-2	-	TGCGCCAGCAGCCCCGGAAGTGGCTACACCTTC	CASSPGSGYTF
many	14	TRBV24-1	TRBJ1-2	TRBD1	TGTGCCACCAGTGAAGGGACAGCCAACTATGGCTACACCTTC	CATSEGTANYGYTF
many	17	TRBV2	TRBJ1-1	-	TGTGCCAGCAGTGAACAGGGGACGTGGGCTTCAAACACTGAAGCTTTCTTT	CASSEQGTWASNTEAFF
-	15	TRBV10-2	TRBJ1-5	-	TGCGCCAGCAGCCAGGACAGTTCACGTTTTCAGCCCCAGCATTTT	CASSQDSSRFQPQHF
many	16	TRBV14	TRBJ2-7	-	TGTGCCAGCAGCCAAGACGAAGGGTTGATCGCCTACGAGCAGTACTTC	CASSQDEGLIAYEQYF
many	14	TRBV4-1	TRBJ1-1	-	TGCGCCAGCAGCCAGGTGTTACAGTCGGCGGAAGCTTTCTTT	CASSQVLQSAEAFF
-	11	TRBV7-6	TRBJ2-3	-	TGTGCCAGCAGCTTAGCAACCAAAATGTATTTT	CASSLATKMYF
many	16	TRBV2	TRBJ1-2	-	TGTGCCAGCAGTGAAGCGCAAAGGGAGGAGGACTATGGCTACACCTTC	CASSEAQREEDYGYTF
-	13	TRBV7-8	TRBJ2-7	-	TGTGCCAGCAGCTTTAGAGGGGGGAGGGGGCAGTACTTC	CASSFRGGRGQYF
-	13	TRBV7-3	TRBJ1-1	-	TGTGCCAGCAGCTTATTTAGGCCCACTGAAGCTTTCTTT	CASSLFRPTEAFF
few	11	TRBV10-3	TRBJ1-2	TRBD1	TGTGCCATCAGTGTATCCGACAGGGCCACCTTC	CAISVSDRATF
-	12	TRBV11-2	TRBJ2-1	-	TGTGCCAGCAGCTTAAGAATAAATGAGCAGTTCTTC	CASSLRINEQFF
few	15	TRBV6-5	TRBJ2-3	TRBD2	TGTGCCAGCAATCAACTAGCGCCGGGCGCAGATACGCAGTATTTT	CASNQLAPGADTQYF
-	14	TRBV19	TRBJ1-1	-	TGTGCCAGTGGGGAGGGACCGACGAACACTGAAGCTTTCTTT	CASGEGPTNTEAFF
many	14	TRBV9	TRBJ2-2	-	TGTGCCAGCAGCGTAGAAATTAACACCGGGGAGCTGTTTTTT	CASSVEINTGELFF
-	14	TRBV11-2	TRBJ1-1	-	TGTGCCAGCAGCCTGCGACAGACGAACACTGAAGCTTTCTTT	CASSLRQTNTEAFF
-	15	TRBV20-1	TRBJ1-5	-	TGCAGTGCTAGAGCCAGGGGAATTATTAGTCAGCCCCAGCATTTT	CSARARGIISQPQHF
many	15	TRBV11-2	TRBJ1-5	TRBD1	TGTGCCAGCAGCTTACCCCGGACAGGCAAAGGGCCCCAGCATTTT	CASSLPRTGKGPQHF